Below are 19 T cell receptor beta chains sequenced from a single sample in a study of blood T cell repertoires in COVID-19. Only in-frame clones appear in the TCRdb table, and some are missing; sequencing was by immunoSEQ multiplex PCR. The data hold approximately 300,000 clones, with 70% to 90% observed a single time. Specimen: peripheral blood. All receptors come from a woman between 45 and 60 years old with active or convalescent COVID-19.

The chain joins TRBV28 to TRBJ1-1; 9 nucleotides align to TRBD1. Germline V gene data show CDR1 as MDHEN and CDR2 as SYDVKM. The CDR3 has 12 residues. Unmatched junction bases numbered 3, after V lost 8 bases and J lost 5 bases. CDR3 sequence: CASQTGGTEAFF. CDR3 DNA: TGTGCCAGCCAGACAGGGGGAACTGAAGCTTTCTTT.

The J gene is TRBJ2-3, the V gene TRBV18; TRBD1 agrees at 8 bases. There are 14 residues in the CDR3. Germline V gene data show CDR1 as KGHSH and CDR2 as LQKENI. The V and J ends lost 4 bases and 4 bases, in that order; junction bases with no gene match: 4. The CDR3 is CASSLTGAPDTQYF. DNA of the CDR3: TGTGCCAGCTCACTGACAGGGGCCCCAGATACGCAGTATTTT.

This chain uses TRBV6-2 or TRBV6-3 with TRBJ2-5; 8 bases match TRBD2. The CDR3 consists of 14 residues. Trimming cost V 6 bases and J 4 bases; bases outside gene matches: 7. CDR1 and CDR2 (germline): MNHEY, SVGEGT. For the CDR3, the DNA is TGTGCCAGCAGCAACTCAGCGGGAGCAGAGACCCAGTACTTC. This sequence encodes CASSNSAGAETQYF.

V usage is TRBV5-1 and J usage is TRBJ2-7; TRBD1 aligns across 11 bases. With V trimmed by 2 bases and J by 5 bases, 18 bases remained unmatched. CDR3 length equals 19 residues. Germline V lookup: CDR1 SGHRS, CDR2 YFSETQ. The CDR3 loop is CASSFKYPGTGGTHDEQYF. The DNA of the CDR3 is TGCGCCAGCAGCTTTAAGTACCCCGGGACAGGGGGGACCCACGACGAGCAGTACTTC.

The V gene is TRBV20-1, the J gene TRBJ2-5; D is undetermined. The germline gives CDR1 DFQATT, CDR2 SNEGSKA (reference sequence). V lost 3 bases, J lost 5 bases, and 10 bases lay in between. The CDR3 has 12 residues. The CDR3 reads CSASGLQETQYF. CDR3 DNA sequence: TGCAGTGCTAGTGGTCTGCAGGAGACCCAGTACTTC.

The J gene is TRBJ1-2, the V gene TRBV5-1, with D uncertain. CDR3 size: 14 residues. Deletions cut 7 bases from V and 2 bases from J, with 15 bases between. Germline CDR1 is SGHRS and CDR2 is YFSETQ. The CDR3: CASCPEGLNYGYTF. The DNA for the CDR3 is TGCGCCAGCTGCCCCGAGGGATTGAACTATGGCTACACCTTC.

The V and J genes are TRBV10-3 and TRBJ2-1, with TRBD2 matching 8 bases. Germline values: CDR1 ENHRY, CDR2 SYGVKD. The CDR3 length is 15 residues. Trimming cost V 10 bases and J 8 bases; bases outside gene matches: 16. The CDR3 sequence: CATLNEGLAWDEQFF. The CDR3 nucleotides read TGTGCCACCCTAAATGAAGGACTAGCCTGGGATGAGCAGTTCTTC.

The CDR3 loop is CASTLGTGDYGYTF. The DNA of the CDR3 is TGTGCCAGCACCTTGGGGACAGGGGACTATGGCTACACCTTC. This chain links TRBV2 with TRBJ1-2; 10 nucleotides align to TRBD1. From germline, CDR1 is SNHLY and CDR2 FYNNEI. With 7 bases clipped from V and 3 bases from J, the junction kept 5 bases outside the gene matches. The CDR3 is 14 residues long.

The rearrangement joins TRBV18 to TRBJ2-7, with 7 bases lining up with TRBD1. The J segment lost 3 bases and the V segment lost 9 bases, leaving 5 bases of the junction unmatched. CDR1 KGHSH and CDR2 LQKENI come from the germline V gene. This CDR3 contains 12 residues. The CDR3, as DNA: TGTGCCAGTCGGGACAGTTTCTACGAGCAGTACTTC. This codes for CASRDSFYEQYF.

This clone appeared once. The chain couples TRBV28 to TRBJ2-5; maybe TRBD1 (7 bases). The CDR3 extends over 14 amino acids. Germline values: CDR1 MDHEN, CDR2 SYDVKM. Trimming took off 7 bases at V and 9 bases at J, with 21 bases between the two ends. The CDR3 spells CASKGGGTQGAQYF. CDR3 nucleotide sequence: TGTGCCAGCAAGGGTGGGGGGACTCAGGGGGCCCAGTACTTC.

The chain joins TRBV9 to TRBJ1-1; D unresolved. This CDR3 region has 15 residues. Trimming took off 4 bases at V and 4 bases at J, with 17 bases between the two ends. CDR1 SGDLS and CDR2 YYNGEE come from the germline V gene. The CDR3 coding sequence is TGTGCCAGCAGCCCCGGACGACTAATAGGCACTGAAGCTTTCTTT. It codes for CASSPGRLIGTEAFF.

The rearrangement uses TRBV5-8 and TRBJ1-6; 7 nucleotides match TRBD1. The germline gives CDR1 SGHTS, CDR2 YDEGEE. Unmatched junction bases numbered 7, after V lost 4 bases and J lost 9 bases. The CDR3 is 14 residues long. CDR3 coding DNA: TGTGCCAGCAGCCTAATGACAGGGAGTTCACCCCTCCACTTT. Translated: CASSLMTGSSPLHF. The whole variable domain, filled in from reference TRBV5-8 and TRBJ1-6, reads EAGVTQSPTHLIKTRGQQATLRCSPISGHTSVYWYQQALGLGLQFLLWYDEGEERNRGNFPPRFSGRQFPNYSSELNVNALELEDSALYLCASSLMTGSSPLHFGNGTRLTVT.

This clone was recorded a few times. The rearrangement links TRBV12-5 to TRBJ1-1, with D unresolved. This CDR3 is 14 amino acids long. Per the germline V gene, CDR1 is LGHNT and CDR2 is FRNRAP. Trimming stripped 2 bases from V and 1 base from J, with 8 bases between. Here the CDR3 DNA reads TGTGCTAGTGGTTTGTACCCAGGGAACACTGAAGCTTTCTTT. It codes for CASGLYPGNTEAFF.

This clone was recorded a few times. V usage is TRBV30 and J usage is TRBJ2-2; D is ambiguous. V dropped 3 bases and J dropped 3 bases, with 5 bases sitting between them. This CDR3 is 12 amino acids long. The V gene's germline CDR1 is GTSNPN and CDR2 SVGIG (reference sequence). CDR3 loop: CAWSLDTGELFF. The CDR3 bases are TGTGCCTGGAGCCTTGACACCGGGGAGCTGTTTTTT.

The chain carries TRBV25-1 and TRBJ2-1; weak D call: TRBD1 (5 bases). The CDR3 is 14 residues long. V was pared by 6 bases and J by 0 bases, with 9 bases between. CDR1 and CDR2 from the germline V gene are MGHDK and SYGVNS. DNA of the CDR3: TGTGCCAGCAGGACAGCTGGCTCCTACAATGAGCAGTTCTTC. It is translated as CASRTAGSYNEQFF.

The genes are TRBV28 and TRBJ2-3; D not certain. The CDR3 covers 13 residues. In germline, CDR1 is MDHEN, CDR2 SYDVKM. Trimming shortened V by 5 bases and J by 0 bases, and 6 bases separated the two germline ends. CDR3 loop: CASSPQSTDTQYF. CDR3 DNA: TGTGCCAGCAGTCCCCAGAGCACAGATACGCAGTATTTT.

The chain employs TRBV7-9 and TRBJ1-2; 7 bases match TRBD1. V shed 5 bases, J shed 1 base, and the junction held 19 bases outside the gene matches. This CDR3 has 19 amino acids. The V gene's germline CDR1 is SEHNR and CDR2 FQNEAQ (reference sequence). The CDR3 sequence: CASSRGGFSEGQRNYGYTF. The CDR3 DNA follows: TGTGCCAGCAGCCGGGGCGGCTTCTCCGAGGGACAGCGTAACTATGGCTACACCTTC.

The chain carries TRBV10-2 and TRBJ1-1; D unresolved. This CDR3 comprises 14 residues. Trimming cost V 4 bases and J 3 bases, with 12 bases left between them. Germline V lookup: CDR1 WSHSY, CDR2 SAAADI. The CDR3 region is CASSAAGTDTEAFF. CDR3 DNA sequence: TGCGCCAGCAGTGCGGCAGGCACCGACACTGAAGCTTTCTTT.

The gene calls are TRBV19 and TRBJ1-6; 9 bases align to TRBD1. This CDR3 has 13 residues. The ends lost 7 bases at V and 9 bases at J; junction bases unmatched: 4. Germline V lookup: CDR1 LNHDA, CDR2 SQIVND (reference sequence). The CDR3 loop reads CASKGQGGSPLHF. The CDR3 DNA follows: TGTGCCAGTAAGGGACAGGGAGGTTCACCCCTCCACTTT.